This paragraph reports one T cell receptor (beta chain). Per the germline V gene, CDR1 is SGHRS and CDR2 is YFSETQ. Trimming removed 0 bases from V and 5 bases from J; junction bases left unmatched: 2. CDR3 length: 15 amino acids. Using immunoSEQ multiplex PCR, the repertoire was profiled, and TCRdb retains in-frame clones only, with some absent. The sample lists 650,000 to 800,000 clones; around 90% were seen once. These data belong to a study of blood T cell repertoires in COVID-19. The source is a woman aged 18-29 years with acute or convalescent COVID-19. Sequencing was done on a sample of peripheral blood. The chain has TRBV5-1 and TRBJ2-1; 10 bases are a match to TRBD2. In DNA form, the CDR3 reads TGCGCCAGCAGCTTGGTAGCGGGGGGCGACAATGAGCAGTTCTTC. Translated: CASSLVAGGDNEQFF.